A selection of T cell receptor beta chains follows, all from one sample in a study of blood T cell repertoires in COVID-19. Assay used: immunoSEQ multiplex PCR; TCRdb lists only in-frame clones, some missing. The sample holds some 95,000 clones, approximately 76% seen once. The material sequenced was peripheral blood. The receptor source for this set is a man aged 65 to 85 with acute or convalescent COVID-19. CDR3s include the opening cysteine and the closing phenylalanine or tryptophan. Fields, in order: V gene, J gene, clone size, D gene, CDR3 DNA, CDR3 protein. A D gene is named only where the DNA matches it firmly. Clone size is shown for a subset of rows, as once, few, many or a class of expanded clone.

V: TRBV9; J: TRBJ2-7; size: once; D: TRBD1; DNA: TGTGCCAGCAGTCTGGGGACAGGGAACACCTACGAGCAGTACTTC; CDR3: CASSLGTGNTYEQYF
V: TRBV5-6; J: TRBJ1-2; size: NA; D: TRBD1; DNA: TGTGCCAGCAGCTTGGGGGAAACAGGGGGAGTCGCCACCTTC; CDR3: CASSLGETGGVATF
V: TRBV6-5; J: TRBJ1-6; size: NA; D: TRBD1; DNA: TGTGCCAGCACGGCGGACAGGAGGTCACCCCTCCACTTT; CDR3: CASTADRRSPLHF
V: TRBV2; J: TRBJ2-3; size: once; D: NA; DNA: TGTGCCAGCAGTGAAGGGCGGATCACAGATACGCAGTATTTT; CDR3: CASSEGRITDTQYF
V: TRBV5-1; J: TRBJ1-1; size: NA; D: NA; DNA: TGCGCCAGCAGCTTGGGGTACGGGAACACTGAAGCTTTCTTT; CDR3: CASSLGYGNTEAFF
V: TRBV6-1; J: TRBJ1-1; size: NA; D: TRBD1; DNA: TGTGCCAGCAGTGAAGATAAGGGACAGCCTGAAGCTTTCTTT; CDR3: CASSEDKGQPEAFF
V: TRBV28; J: TRBJ1-2; size: once; D: NA; DNA: TGTGCCAGCAGGGAGAGGGACTATGGCTACACCTTC; CDR3: CASRERDYGYTF
V: TRBV6-5; J: TRBJ1-1; size: NA; D: NA; DNA: TGTGCCTCGCAGGCAGCCATGAACACTGAAGCTTTCTTT; CDR3: CASQAAMNTEAFF
V: TRBV30; J: TRBJ1-5; size: NA; D: NA; DNA: TGTGCCTGGAGTGCAAGACAGAATCAGCCCCAGCATTTT; CDR3: CAWSARQNQPQHF
V: TRBV7-8; J: TRBJ1-4; size: NA; D: NA; DNA: TGTGCCAGCAGCTCCAATCAGGGTTACCCTAATGAAAAACTGTTTTTT; CDR3: CASSSNQGYPNEKLFF
V: TRBV29-1; J: TRBJ2-5; size: NA; D: TRBD2; DNA: TGCAGCCTCTTAGCGGGAGGAAATGGGACCCAGTACTTC; CDR3: CSLLAGGNGTQYF
V: TRBV7-3; J: TRBJ2-1; size: NA; D: TRBD2; DNA: TGTGCCAGCAGCCCTCGGCTAGCGGGAGTCCATGAGCAGTTCTTC; CDR3: CASSPRLAGVHEQFF
V: TRBV6-5; J: TRBJ2-1; size: NA; D: TRBD1; DNA: TGTGCCAGCAGTTCGGACAGGAGCCGCAATGAGCAGTTCTTC; CDR3: CASSSDRSRNEQFF
V: TRBV27; J: TRBJ1-1; size: once; D: NA; DNA: TGTGCCAGCCATGAGGTCGAGAACACTGAAGCTTTCTTT; CDR3: CASHEVENTEAFF
V: TRBV21-1; J: TRBJ1-6; size: NA; D: NA; DNA: TGTGCCAGCAGCAAAGCGACAGGGGGGCGGAATTCACCCCTCCACTTT; CDR3: CASSKATGGRNSPLHF
V: TRBV4-1; J: TRBJ1-2; size: once; D: NA; DNA: TGCGCCAGCAGCCAAGACAGCGGACGGAGCTATGGCTACACCTTC; CDR3: CASSQDSGRSYGYTF
V: TRBV7-3; J: TRBJ1-1; size: NA; D: NA; DNA: TGTGCCAGCAGCTTAATGGGGGGGAGCAACACTGAAGCTTTCTTT; CDR3: CASSLMGGSNTEAFF
V: TRBV30; J: TRBJ1-1; size: once; D: NA; DNA: TGTGCCTGGAGTGTTGGGGCGAACACTGAAGCTTTCTTT; CDR3: CAWSVGANTEAFF
V: TRBV5-1; J: TRBJ2-5; size: NA; D: TRBD1; DNA: TGCGCCAGCAGCCGTGGGACAGGGGCGAACCAAGAGACCCAGTACTTC; CDR3: CASSRGTGANQETQYF
V: TRBV29-1; J: TRBJ1-2; size: NA; D: NA; DNA: TGCAGCGCTGGGGGGGAGCAATATGGCTACACCTTC; CDR3: CSAGGEQYGYTF
V: TRBV4-2; J: TRBJ2-7; size: NA; D: NA; DNA: TGTGCCAGCAGCCAAGACAGGGTTATACGGGAGCAGTACTTC; CDR3: CASSQDRVIREQYF
V: TRBV6-5; J: TRBJ2-2; size: many; D: NA; DNA: TGTGCCAGCAGTTACTCGATGGGGACTGTCCCCGGGGAGCTGTTTTTT; CDR3: CASSYSMGTVPGELFF
V: TRBV29-1; J: TRBJ2-7; size: NA; D: NA; DNA: TGCAGCGTAGGCCCGAGACAGGGGACTAACGAGCAGTACTTC; CDR3: CSVGPRQGTNEQYF
V: TRBV11-2; J: TRBJ1-2; size: NA; D: NA; DNA: TGTGCCAGCAGCTTTGAGGGTCGCGGCTACACCTTC; CDR3: CASSFEGRGYTF
V: TRBV5-4; J: TRBJ1-1; size: few; D: TRBD1; DNA: TGTGCCAGCAGCTTGGGGAGGGGGCGGACGATCACTGAAGCTTTCTTT; CDR3: CASSLGRGRTITEAFF
V: TRBV6-5; J: TRBJ1-2; size: once; D: TRBD1; DNA: TGTGCCAGCAGTTACCTCGGGACAGGGGGGTATGGCTACACCTTC; CDR3: CASSYLGTGGYGYTF
V: TRBV19; J: TRBJ1-1; size: NA; D: NA; DNA: TGTGCCAGTAGCCGGGTTAACACTGAAGCTTTCTTT; CDR3: CASSRVNTEAFF
V: TRBV29-1; J: TRBJ2-7; size: few; D: NA; DNA: TGCAGCGTTGTGGCAGGCGTCGAGCAGTACTTC; CDR3: CSVVAGVEQYF
V: TRBV2; J: TRBJ2-6; size: NA; D: NA; DNA: TGTGCCAGCAGCCCGGGACTCTTCTCTGGGGCCAACGTCCTGACTTTC; CDR3: CASSPGLFSGANVLTF
V: TRBV6-5; J: TRBJ1-6; size: NA; D: NA; DNA: TGTGCCAGCAGTTACTCGAGTAGAGGGTACAGATCACCCCTCCACTTT; CDR3: CASSYSSRGYRSPLHF
V: TRBV18; J: TRBJ1-3; size: few; D: TRBD1; DNA: TGTGCCAGCTCACCACAGGGGGCCAACTCTGGAAACACCATATATTTT; CDR3: CASSPQGANSGNTIYF
V: TRBV7-9; J: TRBJ1-5; size: NA; D: NA; DNA: TGTGCCAGCAGCTTAGGGGACTCTAGCAATCAGCCCCAGCATTTT; CDR3: CASSLGDSSNQPQHF
V: TRBV4-2; J: TRBJ1-5; size: once; D: NA; DNA: TGTGCCAGCAGCCAAGAAACTGTGAATAGCAATCAGCCCCAGCATTTT; CDR3: CASSQETVNSNQPQHF
V: TRBV5-4; J: TRBJ1-2; size: many; D: NA; DNA: TGTGCCAGCAGCTTGGACAGTAACTATGGCTACACCTTC; CDR3: CASSLDSNYGYTF
V: TRBV10-3; J: TRBJ1-6; size: NA; D: TRBD1; DNA: TGTGCCATCCAGCAGGGGGGCGCATCCTATAATTCACCCCTCCACTTT; CDR3: CAIQQGGASYNSPLHF
V: TRBV19; J: TRBJ2-7; size: once; D: TRBD1; DNA: TGTGCCAGTAGTATTGCGGGACAGGGAGACTACGAGCAGTACTTC; CDR3: CASSIAGQGDYEQYF
V: TRBV28; J: TRBJ2-3; size: NA; D: NA; DNA: TGTGCCAGCAGTTTCTCTGGGACATTTTCATCCGCGCAGTATTTT; CDR3: CASSFSGTFSSAQYF
V: TRBV6-2/TRBV6-3; J: TRBJ2-1; size: NA; D: NA; DNA: TGTGCCAGCAGTTACTCGAGCGGAGAGAGTGAGCAGTTCTTC; CDR3: CASSYSSGESEQFF
V: TRBV30; J: TRBJ2-3; size: NA; D: TRBD2; DNA: TGTGCCTGGAGTGGCAGTAGCGGGGATTTCACAGATACGCAGTATTTT; CDR3: CAWSGSSGDFTDTQYF
V: TRBV11-3; J: TRBJ2-1; size: NA; D: TRBD2; DNA: TGTGCCAGCAGCTTAGGGAGGAGCGGGAGGGCCTATGAGCAGTTCTTC; CDR3: CASSLGRSGRAYEQFF
V: TRBV6-5; J: TRBJ1-5; size: NA; D: TRBD1; DNA: TGTGCCAGCAGCCGGGACAGGTTGAGCAATCAGCCCCAGCATTTT; CDR3: CASSRDRLSNQPQHF
V: TRBV7-6; J: TRBJ2-5; size: once; D: NA; DNA: TGTGCCAGCAGCTTAAGCCAGGGGCGCTTTACCCAGTACTTC; CDR3: CASSLSQGRFTQYF
V: TRBV11-3; J: TRBJ2-2; size: NA; D: TRBD1; DNA: TGTGCCAGCAGCTTAGGGACCGGGACAGGGGGCCGGAACACCGGGGAGCTGTTTTTT; CDR3: CASSLGTGTGGRNTGELFF
V: TRBV5-6; J: TRBJ1-1; size: NA; D: NA; DNA: TGTGCCAGCAGTTCACAGGGTGAAGCTTTCTTT; CDR3: CASSSQGEAFF
V: TRBV24-1; J: TRBJ2-3; size: once; D: TRBD1; DNA: TGTGCCACCAGTGAAGCAGGGGGCAGCACAGATACGCAGTATTTT; CDR3: CATSEAGGSTDTQYF
V: TRBV7-9; J: TRBJ2-2; size: NA; D: NA; DNA: TGTGCCAGCAGCGAGGAGGTTTTTGACACCGGGGAGCTGTTTTTT; CDR3: CASSEEVFDTGELFF
V: TRBV6-5; J: TRBJ1-3; size: NA; D: TRBD1; DNA: TGTGCCAGCAGCAGAGGGACAGCACGGGCAGACACCATATATTTT; CDR3: CASSRGTARADTIYF
V: TRBV6-6; J: TRBJ2-7; size: NA; D: TRBD1; DNA: TGTGCCAGCAGCCCAGGACAGGTCTACGAGCAGTACTTC; CDR3: CASSPGQVYEQYF
V: TRBV5-1; J: TRBJ2-5; size: NA; D: TRBD2; DNA: TGCGCCAGCAGCTTGGGGGGAGCTAGCGGGATGAAGACCCAGTACTTC; CDR3: CASSLGGASGMKTQYF
V: TRBV2; J: TRBJ1-4; size: NA; D: TRBD1; DNA: TGTGCCAGCAGTGACCGGGACAGGGTGGTCGAGGATGAAAAACTGTTTTTT; CDR3: CASSDRDRVVEDEKLFF
V: TRBV7-2; J: TRBJ1-3; size: NA; D: NA; DNA: TGTGCCAGCAGCCCCGGGACATACTCTGGAAACACCATATATTTT; CDR3: CASSPGTYSGNTIYF